Listed here are 25 T cell receptor beta chains from one sample, sequenced in a study of blood T cell repertoires in COVID-19. Sequencing used immunoSEQ multiplex PCR; TCRdb keeps in-frame clones, though not all of them. The sample includes about 430,000 clones, approximately 90% seen only once; the top ten take around 0.92%. What was sequenced was peripheral blood. These receptors were taken from a man aged 18 to 29 with COVID-19, enrolled during active disease.

The chain recombines TRBV5-6 with TRBJ2-7; 7 bases are a match to TRBD1. Looked up from germline, CDR1 is SGHDT and CDR2 is YYEEEE. The ends lost 1 base at V and 3 bases at J; junction bases unmatched: 1. The CDR3 totals 13 residues. CDR3 DNA: TGTGCCAGCAGCTTGAACAGGGGCTACGAGCAGTACTTC. It specifies CASSLNRGYEQYF.

The chain recombines TRBV2 with TRBJ1-1; D remains unclear. This CDR3 is 15 amino acids long. With 3 bases removed from V and 5 bases from J, the gap between germline ends came to 16 bases. Germline-derived CDR1 and CDR2 are SNHLY and FYNNEI. The CDR3 nucleotides are TGTGCCAGCAGTGATATCGGGTCTCCGGGGACTGAAGCTTTCTTT. Translation: CASSDIGSPGTEAFF.

The chain combines TRBV27 with TRBJ1-4; D remains ambiguous. The V end lost 1 base, the J end lost 4 bases, and 16 bases lay between the germline ends. CDR1 MNHEY and CDR2 SMNVEV come from the germline V gene (reference sequence). The CDR3 sequence is 17 residues long. CDR3 protein: CASSLYPGDLHNEKLFF. CDR3 in DNA: TGTGCCAGCAGTTTATATCCCGGGGATCTCCATAATGAAAAACTGTTTTTT.

The chain couples TRBV19 to TRBJ2-7; no firm D call. CDR3 length equals 13 residues. The V end was cut by 5 bases, the J end by 2 bases, with 10 bases between. Germline CDR1 reads LNHDA; CDR2 reads SQIVND (reference sequence). Here the CDR3 reads CASSDLGAYEQYF. CDR3 nucleotide sequence: TGTGCCAGTAGTGACCTAGGCGCCTACGAGCAGTACTTC.

The CDR3 DNA reads TGTGCCAGTAGTATCTTCGGGACTAGCGGGTACGAGCAGTACTTC. Its translation is CASSIFGTSGYEQYF. The J gene is TRBJ2-7, the V gene TRBV19; 12 nucleotides match TRBD2. The CDR3 length is 15 residues. Germline values: CDR1 LNHDA, CDR2 SQIVND (reference sequence). J lost 4 bases, V lost 3 bases, and 4 bases had no gene match.

This chain's CDR3 is CSVIMGANYEQYF. In DNA, the CDR3 is TGCAGCGTGATAATGGGAGCCAACTACGAGCAGTACTTC. V is TRBV29-1 and J is TRBJ2-7, with D perhaps TRBD2 (5 bases). Germline-derived CDR1 and CDR2 are SQVTM and ANQGSEA. The CDR3 extends over 13 amino acids. V was trimmed by 6 bases and J by 3 bases, leaving 15 bases between them.

The chain carries TRBV30 and TRBJ1-2; possible D gene TRBD1, 5 bases. Germline V gene data show CDR1 as GTSNPN and CDR2 as SVGIG (reference sequence). Trimming took off 3 bases at V and 7 bases at J, with 15 bases between the two ends. There are 13 residues in the CDR3. CDR3 region: CAWRGTGASGYTF. CDR3 bases: TGTGCCTGGAGGGGGACTGGGGCATCTGGCTACACCTTC.

V is TRBV7-8 and J is TRBJ2-3, with 9 bases fitting TRBD2. Germline V gene sequence: CDR1 SGHVS, CDR2 FQNEAQ. The ends lost 4 bases at V and 1 base at J; junction bases unmatched: 21. The CDR3 runs to 21 residues. CDR3 residues: CASSSQLAGGKPSYGTDTQYF. Written as DNA, the CDR3 is TGTGCCAGCAGCTCCCAGCTGGCGGGAGGGAAACCCTCCTACGGCACAGATACGCAGTATTTT.

The chain recombines TRBV11-2 with TRBJ2-7; 8 nucleotides agree with TRBD2. V dropped 1 base and J dropped 2; count of bases not matched to a gene: 4. CDR1 and CDR2 from the germline V gene are SGHAT and FQNNGV. This CDR3 comprises 15 residues. For the CDR3, the DNA is TGTGCCAGCAGCTTAGTTACGGGGGGGGCCTACGAGCAGTACTTC. It encodes CASSLVTGGAYEQYF. The full variable domain, in which reference TRBV11-2 and TRBJ2-7 provide the parts outside the CDR3, is EAGVAQSPRYKIIEKRQSVAFWCNPISGHATLYWYQQILGQGPKLLIQFQNNGVVDDSQLPKDRFSAERLKGVDSTLKIQPAKLEDSAVYLCASSLVTGGAYEQYFGPGTRLTVT.

This clone was counted a single time. This chain's CDR3 is CASIGTGGLTGELFF. DNA for the CDR3: TGTGCCAGTATAGGGACAGGGGGCCTCACCGGGGAGCTGTTTTTT. The chain joins TRBV19 to TRBJ2-2, with 12 positions matching TRBD1. The junction had 4 bases not matched to a gene; V was cut back by 7 bases and J by 4 bases. Germline CDR1 and CDR2: LNHDA and SQIVND (reference sequence). CDR3 size: 15 residues.

The chain couples TRBV19 to TRBJ2-7; TRBD1 matches at 9 bases. V shed 10 bases, J shed 2 bases, and the junction held 12 bases outside the gene matches. The CDR3 covers 15 residues. Per germline, CDR1 LNHDA and CDR2 SQIVND (reference sequence). This CDR3 is CATSPGQGHTYEQYF. In DNA, the CDR3 is TGTGCCACCAGCCCCGGACAGGGGCATACCTACGAGCAGTACTTC.

The rearrangement links TRBV7-9 to TRBJ2-5, with 9 bases aligning to TRBD2. CDR3 length equals 17 residues. Looked up from germline, CDR1 is SEHNR and CDR2 is FQNEAQ (reference sequence). The J segment lost 5 bases and the V segment lost 1 base, leaving 11 bases of the junction unmatched. The CDR3 loop is CASSLGRVAGVTETQYF. Written as DNA, the CDR3 is TGTGCCAGCAGCTTAGGTCGAGTAGCGGGGGTTACGGAGACCCAGTACTTC.

This clone was seen only once. V gene TRBV7-6 combines with J gene TRBJ2-5; 11 bases align to TRBD2. J gave up 1 base and V 5 bases, and 18 bases lay outside the gene matches. The CDR3 spans 20 residues. Germline V CDR1 and CDR2: SGHVS, FNYEAQ. This CDR3 is CASSQIDRGELAGVQETQYF. In DNA form, the CDR3 reads TGTGCCAGCAGCCAAATCGACAGGGGCGAACTAGCGGGAGTCCAAGAGACCCAGTACTTC.

The genes are TRBV19 and TRBJ1-2, with TRBD1 matching 8 bases. CDR3 length: 15 residues. V was pared by 10 bases and J by 4 bases, with 14 bases of the junction left unmatched. Germline V CDR1 and CDR2: LNHDA, SQIVND (reference sequence). In nucleotides, the CDR3 is TGTGCCACCAAGCTCCAGTCGGGACAGGTCTATGGCTACACCTTC. Its protein is CATKLQSGQVYGYTF. The complete variable domain, with remaining parts taken from reference TRBV19 and TRBJ1-2, reads DGGITQSPKYLFRKEGQNVTLSCEQNLNHDAMYWYRQDPGQGLRLIYYSQIVNDFQKGDIAEGYSVSREKKESFPLTVTSAQKNPTAFYLCATKLQSGQVYGYTFGSGTRLTVV.

The chain employs TRBV18 and TRBJ2-1; 10 bases match TRBD2. V lost 1 base to trimming and J lost 7 bases; unmatched junction nucleotides: 4. This CDR3 has 15 amino acids. Germline CDR1 reads KGHSH; CDR2 reads LQKENI. CDR3 nucleotide sequence: TGTGCCAGCTCACCACGGACTAGCGGTGAGAATGAGCAGTTCTTC. This translates into CASSPRTSGENEQFF.

This rearrangement joins TRBV29-1 to TRBJ2-2; TRBD2 aligns across 8 bases. V dropped 3 bases and J dropped 9; count of bases not matched to a gene: 18. CDR1 is SQVTM, CDR2 ANQGSEA, per germline. CDR3 size: 17 residues. Here the CDR3 DNA reads TGCAGCGTTGATTCTAGCGGGTCTAAGGGGCTTGACCGGGAGCTGTTTTTT. Translated: CSVDSSGSKGLDRELFF.

V is TRBV15 and J is TRBJ2-7; 10 bases agree with TRBD1. Losses at the gene ends were 1 base for V and 3 bases for J; bases not matched to a gene: 6. Per the germline V gene, CDR1 is LNHNV and CDR2 is YYDKDF (reference sequence). The CDR3 has 16 residues. Here the CDR3 reads CATSRALGQGDYEQYF. DNA for the CDR3: TGTGCCACCAGCAGAGCCCTCGGACAGGGGGACTACGAGCAGTACTTC.

With regard to this clone: The same CDR3 is also encoded by other DNA sequences in this sample. This chain connects TRBV7-3 to TRBJ2-1; possibly TRBD2 for D (6 bases). Germline V gives CDR1 SGHTA, CDR2 FQGTGA. The CDR3 covers 14 residues. V was pared by 1 base and J by 2 bases, with 6 bases between. CDR3 region: CASSLSGTYNEQFF. For the CDR3, the DNA is TGTGCCAGCAGCTTAAGCGGGACCTACAATGAGCAGTTCTTC.

This clone was recorded only once. The chain joins TRBV6-6 to TRBJ2-7, with TRBD1 as a possible D gene (5 bases). This CDR3 is built from 16 residues. Between the trimmed V and J ends, which lost 2 bases and 4 bases, there was a span of 18 bases. Germline V gene data show CDR1 as MNHNY and CDR2 as SVGAGI (reference sequence). CDR3 amino acids: CASSYAQGRASYEQYF. CDR3 DNA: TGTGCCAGCAGTTACGCCCAGGGAAGGGCTTCGTACGAGCAGTACTTC.

This clone was observed once. The chain links TRBV19 to TRBJ2-7; 8 bases are shared with TRBD2. The CDR3 has 13 residues. Trimming cost V 6 bases and J 1 base; bases outside gene matches: 2. CDR1 is LNHDA and CDR2 is SQIVND in the germline V gene (reference sequence). CDR3 amino acids: CASRASGSYEQYF. The CDR3 coding sequence is TGTGCCAGTAGGGCTAGCGGGTCCTACGAGCAGTACTTC.

V is TRBV5-8 and J is TRBJ1-5, with D maybe TRBD1 (6 bases). The CDR3 is 13 amino acids. The V end was cut by 4 bases, the J end by 6 bases, with 11 bases between. Germline-derived CDR1 and CDR2 are SGHTS and YDEGEE. The CDR3 DNA sequence: TGTGCCAGCAGCCAACAGGGTTTTCAGCCCCAGCATTTT. Translating gives CASSQQGFQPQHF.

J is TRBJ2-3 and V is TRBV19; TRBD2 might be the D (5 bases). With 5 bases removed from V and 0 bases from J, the gap between germline ends came to 12 bases. The CDR3 is 15 residues long. Germline V gives CDR1 LNHDA, CDR2 SQIVND (reference sequence). The CDR3 DNA is TGTGCCAGTAGTTTCGGCGGGTACAGCACAGATACGCAGTATTTT. It encodes CASSFGGYSTDTQYF.

The chain employs TRBV5-8 and TRBJ2-7, with D possibly being TRBD1 (6 bases). The germline gives CDR1 SGHTS, CDR2 YDEGEE. The CDR3 extends over 16 amino acids. The germline V and J ends were trimmed by 5 bases and 2 bases, with 20 bases remaining between them. Written as DNA, the CDR3 is TGTGCCAGCAGAAACCTAGGAGGACAGCGGCCCTACGAGCAGTACTTC. It yields the protein CASRNLGGQRPYEQYF.

CDR3 sequence: CASSPTGQGWGYGYTF. The CDR3 coding sequence is TGTGCCAGCAGTCCCACCGGACAGGGGTGGGGCTATGGCTACACCTTC. The rearrangement uses TRBV28 and TRBJ1-2; 9 bases match TRBD1. CDR1 and CDR2 (germline): MDHEN, SYDVKM. This CDR3 comprises 16 residues. The junction had 11 bases not matched to a gene; V was cut back by 5 bases and J by 4 bases.

The chain is built from TRBV6-5 and TRBJ1-1, with 9 bases matching TRBD1. The CDR3 runs to 14 residues. The germline CDR1 and CDR2 sequences are MNHEY and SVGAGI. After removal of 7 bases from V and 4 bases from J, the junction contained 7 bases not matched to a gene. The DNA for the CDR3 is TGTGCCAGCATGCAGGGACAGGGCTCCACTGAAGCTTTCTTT. This sequence encodes CASMQGQGSTEAFF.